The rows below give T cell receptor beta chains drawn from one sample of a study of radiotherapy plus CTLA-4 blockade in lung cancer. Clones were read by immunoSEQ multiplex PCR, and TCRdb kept only the in-frame ones, dropping some. This sample carries about 15,000 clones, approximately 75% of them seen once, and the ten largest clones take approximately 53%. The sequencing here drew on peripheral blood, taken from a patient treated with radiotherapy plus ipilimumab. These receptors were taken from a human donor with non-small cell lung cancer whose response to radiotherapy plus ipilimumab could not be evaluated. Each CDR3 is given with its conserved first and last residue.

V gene	J gene	CDR3 protein
TRBV27	TRBJ2-1	CASRDRGTGYEQFF
TRBV9	TRBJ1-5	CASSAPPGRLSNQPQHF
TRBV7-2	TRBJ2-1	CASSFDRSSYNEQFF
TRBV9	TRBJ2-1	CASSALGGTGRFNEQFF
TRBV6-5	TRBJ1-1	CASTPGLTNTKAFF
TRBV7-3	TRBJ2-1	CASSQRLAGGNEQFF
TRBV5-6	TRBJ2-3	CASSFAGSGSTDTQYF
TRBV19	TRBJ1-1	CASNTPGGLAFF
TRBV10-2	TRBJ2-4	CASSEAGPGSIQYF
TRBV9	TRBJ2-3	CASSVGGGGDTQYF
TRBV21-1	TRBJ2-5	CASSQPQTGEGETQYF
TRBV5-6	TRBJ2-3	CASSTTGSDTQYF
TRBV19	TRBJ1-2	CASREPGQGVYYGYTF
TRBV19	TRBJ2-5	CASSSTGPTGTQYF
TRBV2	TRBJ1-5	CASSVLAANQPQHF
TRBV9	TRBJ1-4	CASSPGQGAVREKLFF
TRBV10-2	TRBJ1-2	CASSSFGPIGYTF